These 22 T cell receptor beta chains share one sample of origin, sequenced in a study of T cells in Graves' hyperthyroidism and ophthalmopathy. Regions amplified from RNA transcripts were the TCR beta CDR3 regions. In the first-round RT-PCR of the TCR CDR3, the HTBI primer set was used. TCRdb used MiXCR to reprocess the multiplex PCR reads, holding one entry per CDR3 protein. This sample has around 420,000 distinct CDR3 sequences, with around 15% found just once. The specimen was blood. The receptors derive from a woman under 30 with Graves' hyperthyroidism.

In this sample, this clonotype turned up many times. The chain uses TRBV6-2 or TRBV6-3 and TRBJ1-5; no clear D gene. V was cut by 0 bases and J by 4 bases, with 22 bases left in between. The CDR3 covers 19 residues. Germline V CDR1 and CDR2: MNHEY, SVGEGT. The CDR3 DNA reads as TGTGCCAGCAGTTACTCGATAATGAAAACGGCTCAAACAAATCAGCCCCAGCATTTT. Translated: CASSYSIMKTAQTNQPQHF.

The sample holds a few counts of this clonotype. The genes are TRBV5-6 and TRBJ1-1; D remains unclear. CDR1 is SGHDT and CDR2 is YYEEEE in the germline V gene. V was pared by 1 base and J by 1 base, with 8 bases between. This CDR3 has 14 amino acids. CDR3 sequence (DNA): TGTGCCAGCAGCTTGTTCGGCGGGAACACTGAAGCTTTCTTT. Translating it yields CASSLFGGNTEAFF.

The chain recombines TRBV19 with TRBJ2-5; 10 nucleotides agree with TRBD1. Unmatched junction bases numbered 7, after V lost 7 bases and J lost 5 bases. CDR3 size: 14 residues. Germline V gene sequence: CDR1 LNHDA, CDR2 SQIVND (reference sequence). CDR3 nucleotides: TGTGCCAGTAACCCGACAGGGGGCCGGGAGACCCAGTACTTC. Translation: CASNPTGGRETQYF.

This clonotype was counted at least ten times. One junction end does not reproduce the germline sequence, and a read error may be involved. V gene TRBV5-8 combines with J gene TRBJ2-7; D remains unclear. This CDR3 has 8 residues. Looked up from germline, CDR1 is SGHTS and CDR2 is YDEGEE. The CDR3 nucleotides read TGCGGCAGCTACGAGCAGTACTTC. The encoded protein is CGSYEQYF.

This clonotype has at least ten counts. The chain has TRBV12-3 or TRBV12-4 and TRBJ1-5; D gene ambiguous. V was cut by 5 bases and J by 1 base, with 9 bases left in between. The CDR3 contains 14 residues. The CDR3 nucleotides are TGTGCCAGCAGTCCTGGACTAAGCAATCAGCCCCAGCATTTT. Its translation is CASSPGLSNQPQHF.

This clonotype was counted ten times or more. This chain uses TRBV6-2 or TRBV6-3 with TRBJ2-5; no clear D gene. The CDR3 runs to 12 residues. Per germline, CDR1 MNHEY and CDR2 SVGEGT. V was shortened by 6 bases and J by 4 bases, with 9 bases between the two germline ends. CDR3 sequence reads: CASRLEGETQYF. DNA for the CDR3: TGTGCCAGCAGGCTCGAAGGAGAGACCCAGTACTTC.

This clonotype was counted many times. The chain combines TRBV27 with TRBJ1-2; TRBD1 aligns across 9 bases. The CDR3 covers 13 residues. J lost 8 bases, V lost 6 bases, and 7 bases had no gene match. CDR1 and CDR2 from the germline V gene are MNHEY and SMNVEV (reference sequence). The CDR3 bases are TGTGCCAGCAGCCATGGGACAGGGAGAGGCTACACCTTC. Translation gives CASSHGTGRGYTF.

In its sample, this clonotype was seen many times. CDR3 amino acids: CASSYSRLNEQFF. The CDR3 coding sequence is TGTGCCAGCAGCTACTCCAGACTTAATGAGCAGTTCTTC. J is TRBJ2-1 and V is TRBV7-8; D unclear. Trimming shortened V by 4 bases and J by 7 bases, and 11 bases separated the two germline ends. The CDR3 extends over 13 amino acids. Germline-derived CDR1 and CDR2 are SGHVS and FQNEAQ.

This clonotype was observed many times. The rearrangement uses TRBV14 and TRBJ2-3; D perhaps matches TRBD1 (6 bases). The V gene's germline CDR1 is SGHDN and CDR2 FVKESK. This CDR3 spans 18 amino acids. Deletions cut 1 base from V and 8 bases from J, with 25 bases between. CDR3 sequence reads: CASSQAGSSGARSATQYF. The CDR3 DNA is TGTGCCAGCAGCCAAGCAGGAAGTTCAGGGGCCCGTTCAGCTACGCAGTATTTT.

In regard to this clonotype: A read error may be the cause here, since a much bigger clone is one base away. V usage is TRBV5-1 and J usage is TRBJ1-2; a possible D gene is TRBD1 (6 bases). The CDR3 is 16 residues long. The ends were cut back, 3 bases at V and 1 base at J, with 16 bases in the middle. Germline values: CDR1 SGHRS, CDR2 YFSETQ. CDR3 residues: CASSSEQGLSNYGYTF. In DNA, the CDR3 is TGCGCCAGCAGCTCGGAACAGGGCCTGAGTAACTATGGCTACACCTTC.

This clonotype showed up just a few times. The genes are TRBV19 and TRBJ1-5, with D perhaps TRBD1 (5 bases). Between the trimmed V and J ends, which lost 3 bases and 2 bases, there was a span of 11 bases. The CDR3 has 15 residues. The germline gives CDR1 LNHDA, CDR2 SQIVND (reference sequence). The DNA for the CDR3 is TGTGCCAGTAGTATGGTAAAAGGGGGCAATCAGCCCCAGCATTTT. Its translation is CASSMVKGGNQPQHF.

The CDR3 DNA is TGTGCCAGCAGTACCACTAGCGGGAGGGTCCCAGATACGCAGTATTTT. Its protein product is CASSTTSGRVPDTQYF. This chain connects TRBV6-1 to TRBJ2-3, with TRBD2 identical over 13 bases. The CDR3 runs 16 residues. The germline V gene encodes CDR1 MNHNS and CDR2 SASEGT. V shed 5 bases and J 4 bases; nucleotides not matched to a gene: 6.

Points on this clonotype: Since a much larger clone is just one base distant, this may be a read error. The chain carries TRBV27 and TRBJ1-2; D remains ambiguous. Germline-derived CDR1 and CDR2 are MNHEY and SMNVEV (reference sequence). The CDR3 is made up of 12 amino acids. For the CDR3, the DNA is TGTGCCAGCAGTCCTGCAGTCTATGGCCACACCTTC. Amino acids: CASSPAVYGHTF.

This clonotype was seen repeatedly, ten times or more. The chain carries TRBV7-2 and TRBJ1-5, with 7 bases that match TRBD1. Germline CDR1 is SGHTA and CDR2 is FQGNSA. Trimming took 2 bases from V and 0 from J; bases not matched to a gene: 4. The CDR3 totals 16 residues. The CDR3 region has the DNA TGTGCCAGCAGCTTATACAGGGGTGGTAGCAATCAGCCCCAGCATTTT. Residues: CASSLYRGGSNQPQHF.

Concerning this clonotype itself: One base away lies a much larger clone, so this may be a sequencing read error. The chain employs TRBV28 and TRBJ1-3, with TRBD1 as a possible D gene (5 bases). The CDR3 runs 14 residues. Germline V gene lookup returns CDR1 MDHEN and CDR2 SYDVKM. The CDR3 region is CASSLPGQGNTTYF. CDR3 DNA sequence: TGTGCCAGCAGTCTACCTGGACAAGGAAACACCACATATTTT.

This clonotype has a handful of counts. The chain links TRBV3-1 to TRBJ2-1, with 8 bases identical to TRBD2. The CDR3 has 15 amino acids. J gave up 9 bases and V 0 bases, and 7 bases lay outside the gene matches. Germline values: CDR1 LGHDT, CDR2 YNNKEL (reference sequence). The CDR3 DNA reads as TGTGCCAGCAGCCAAGATGGACTAGCTGGAACTGAGCAGTTCTTC. This sequence encodes CASSQDGLAGTEQFF.

The table lists this clonotype with many counts. The rearrangement uses TRBV7-2 and TRBJ1-6; TRBD1 is a possible D gene (5 bases). The CDR3 contains 15 residues. Germline CDR1 SGHTA, CDR2 FQGNSA. V shed 5 bases and J shed 5 bases, with 13 bases lying between them. The CDR3, as DNA: TGTGCCAGCAGCACATACAGGCCTGATAATTCACCCCTCCACTTT. The encoded protein is CASSTYRPDNSPLHF. Based on the CDR3 plus reference TRBV7-2 and TRBJ1-6, the full variable domain is GAGVSQSPSNKVTEKGKDVELRCDPISGHTALYWYRQSLGQGLEFLIYFQGNSAPDKSGLPSDRFSAERTGGSVSTLTIQRTQQEDSAVYLCASSTYRPDNSPLHFGNGTRLTVT.

At least ten counts were recorded for this clonotype. The V call is TRBV28, the J call TRBJ2-7, with 9 bases fitting TRBD2. Per the germline V gene, CDR1 is MDHEN and CDR2 is SYDVKM. J lost 2 bases, V lost 1 base, and 15 bases had no gene match. The CDR3 covers 19 residues. DNA of the CDR3: TGTGCCAGCAGTTTATTAGGGGCTGGCGCTAGCGGGGCTACCTACGAGCAGTACTTC. Protein product: CASSLLGAGASGATYEQYF.

The table lists this clonotype with many counts. J is TRBJ1-1 and V is TRBV14; perhaps TRBD1 as D (6 bases). The germline gives CDR1 SGHDN, CDR2 FVKESK. Trimming took 6 bases from V and 5 from J, leaving 13 bases between them. The CDR3 totals 13 residues. The DNA for the CDR3 is TGTGCCAGCAGGGGGACATTGAGAACTGAAGCTTTCTTT. Encoded protein: CASRGTLRTEAFF.

Details on this clonotype: Given a much more abundant clone one base away, this may be a read error. The chain couples TRBV2 to TRBJ1-1; 8 nucleotides align to TRBD1. This CDR3 has 12 residues. Germline CDR1 SNHLY, CDR2 FYNNEI. The CDR3 loop is CASGYRGTEALF. In DNA, the CDR3 is TGTGCCAGCGGATACAGGGGGACTGAAGCTCTCTTT.

This sequence joins TRBV6-2 or TRBV6-3 and TRBJ2-7; D is unresolved. Germline loops: CDR1 MNHEY, CDR2 SVGEGT. This CDR3 region has 15 residues. Trimming cost V 0 bases and J 0 bases, with 9 bases left between them. As DNA, the CDR3 is TGTGCCAGCAGTTACTCACCGGAGAGCTCCTACGAGCAGTACTTC. Its protein is CASSYSPESSYEQYF.

At least ten counts were recorded for this clonotype. The V gene is TRBV28, the J gene TRBJ2-1; 14 bases are a match to TRBD2. CDR1 and CDR2 from the germline V gene are MDHEN and SYDVKM. J lost 6 bases, V lost 7 bases, and 11 bases had no gene match. This CDR3 contains 17 residues. CDR3 amino acids: CASKYPTGTSGSNEQFF. Written as DNA, the CDR3 is TGTGCCAGCAAATACCCAACCGGGACTAGCGGGAGCAATGAGCAGTTCTTC.